The T cell receptor (beta chain) described here comes from a study of shared clonotypes between healthy human individuals. This CDR3 has 15 residues. In germline, CDR1 is MNHEY, CDR2 SVGAGI. The V gene lost 0 bases and the J gene lost 8 bases, with 16 bases spanning the gap. Sequenced by immunoSEQ multiplex PCR; TCRdb stores in-frame clones only, minus some. The table has more than 1 million clones, approximately 78% seen once. Sequencing was performed on memory CD4+ T cells from PBMCs. Subset described: CD45RA-negative fraction. The clonotype was recovered from a man aged 18 to 29 in good health. Some clones in this sample may be carry-over from other donors' samples. The gene calls are TRBV6-5 and TRBJ1-2; D perhaps matches TRBD1 (5 bases). CDR3 region: CASSYSITTGGGYTF. In nucleotides, the CDR3 is TGTGCCAGCAGTTACTCGATAACGACTGGGGGAGGCTACACCTTC.